Only a few counts were recorded for the clone carrying this T cell receptor beta chain. The sample belongs to a study of blood T cells in healthy people across ages. Every sample had a minimum of 6 million PBMCs isolated. For the second PCR, which ran for roughly 6 to 11 cycles, a sample-barcoded 5' primer and a J-beta primer mix were used. In TCRdb, the 5' RACE reads were re-called with MiXCR into one record per CDR3 protein. The sample shows hundreds of thousands of distinct CDR3 sequences, approximately 29% of them seen only once. The V gene lost 0 bases and the J gene lost 11 bases, with 28 bases spanning the gap. The CDR3 has 17 residues. Germline loops: CDR1 DFQATT, CDR2 SNEGSKA (reference sequence).

The gene calls are TRBV20-1 and TRBJ2-5; a possible D gene is TRBD2 (7 bases). This TCR was sampled from a woman of 80 years or more in good health. What was sequenced was blood. CDR3 nucleotides: TGCAGTGCTAGAGATGCGGTGACGGGGGGCCTCTACAATGAGCAGTACTTC. As protein: CSARDAVTGGLYNEQYF.